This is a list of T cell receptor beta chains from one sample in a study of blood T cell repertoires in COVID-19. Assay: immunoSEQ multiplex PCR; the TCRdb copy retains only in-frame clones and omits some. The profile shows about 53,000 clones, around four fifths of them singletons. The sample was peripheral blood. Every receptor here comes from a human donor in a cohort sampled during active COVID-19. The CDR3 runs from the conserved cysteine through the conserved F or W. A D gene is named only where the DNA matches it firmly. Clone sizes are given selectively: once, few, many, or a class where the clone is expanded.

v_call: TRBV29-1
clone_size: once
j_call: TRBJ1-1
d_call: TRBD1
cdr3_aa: CSVSTGTGPTEAFF
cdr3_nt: TGCAGCGTTAGTACCGGGACAGGGCCCACTGAAGCTTTCTTT

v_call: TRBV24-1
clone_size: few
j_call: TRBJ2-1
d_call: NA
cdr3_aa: CATRDRGSDYNEQFF
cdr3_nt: TGTGCCACCAGGGATCGGGGGTCTGACTACAATGAGCAGTTCTTC

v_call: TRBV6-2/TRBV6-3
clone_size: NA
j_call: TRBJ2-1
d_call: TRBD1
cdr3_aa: CASSGTDLSAQQFF
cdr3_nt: TGTGCCAGCAGTGGGACAGACCTATCCGCACAGCAGTTCTTC

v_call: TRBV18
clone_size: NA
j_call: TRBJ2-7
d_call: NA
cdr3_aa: CASSPPGASFSYEQYF
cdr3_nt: TGTGCCAGCTCCCCGCCAGGTGCAAGTTTCTCCTACGAGCAGTACTTC

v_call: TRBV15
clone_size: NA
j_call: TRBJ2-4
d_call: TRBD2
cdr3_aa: CATGRVGAKNIQYF
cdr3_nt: TGTGCCACCGGGAGGGTGGGAGCCAAAAACATTCAGTACTTC

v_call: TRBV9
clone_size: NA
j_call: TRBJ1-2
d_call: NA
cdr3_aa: CASSVARDTNYGYTF
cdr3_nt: TGTGCCAGCAGCGTTGCACGGGACACAAACTATGGCTACACCTTC

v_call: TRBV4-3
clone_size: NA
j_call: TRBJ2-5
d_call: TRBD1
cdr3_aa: CASSQRQGRNQETQYF
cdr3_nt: TGCGCCAGCAGCCAACGACAGGGCCGGAACCAAGAGACCCAGTACTTC

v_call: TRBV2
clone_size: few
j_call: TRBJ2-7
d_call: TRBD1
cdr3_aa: CASSESGWDRTYEQYF
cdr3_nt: TGTGCCAGCAGTGAGTCGGGGTGGGACAGGACCTACGAGCAGTACTTC

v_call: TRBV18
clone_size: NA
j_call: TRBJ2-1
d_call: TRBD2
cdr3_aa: CASSPLAGLYNEQFF
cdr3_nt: TGTGCCAGCTCACCTCTAGCGGGACTCTACAATGAGCAGTTCTTC

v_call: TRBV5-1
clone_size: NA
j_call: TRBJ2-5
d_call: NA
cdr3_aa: CASSLGLPSETQYF
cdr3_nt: TGCGCCAGCAGCTTGGGTCTTCCTTCAGAGACCCAGTACTTC

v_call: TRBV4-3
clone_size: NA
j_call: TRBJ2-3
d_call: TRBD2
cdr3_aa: CASSRPGLAGARLSTDTQYF
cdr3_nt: TGCGCCAGCAGCCGCCCGGGACTAGCGGGGGCCCGCTTGAGCACAGATACGCAGTATTTT

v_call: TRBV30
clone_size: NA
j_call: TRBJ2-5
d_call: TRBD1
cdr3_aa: CAWRGQGKTQYF
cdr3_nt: TGTGCCTGGAGGGGACAGGGGAAGACCCAGTACTTC

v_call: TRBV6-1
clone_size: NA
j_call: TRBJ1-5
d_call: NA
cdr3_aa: CASSEQGGSNQPQHF
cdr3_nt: TGTGCCAGCAGTGAACAGGGAGGTAGCAATCAGCCCCAGCATTTT

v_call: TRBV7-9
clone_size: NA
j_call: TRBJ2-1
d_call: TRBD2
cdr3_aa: CASSPRPTSGSKHEQFF
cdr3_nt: TGTGCCAGCAGCCCCAGGCCAACTAGCGGGAGCAAGCATGAGCAGTTCTTC

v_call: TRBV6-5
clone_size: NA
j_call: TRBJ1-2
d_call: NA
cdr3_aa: CASRKPTGNYGYTF
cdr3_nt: TGTGCCAGCAGAAAGCCCACAGGGAACTATGGCTACACCTTC

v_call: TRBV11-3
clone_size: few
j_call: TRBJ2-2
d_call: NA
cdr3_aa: CASSLGTQARLNTGELFF
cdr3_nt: TGTGCCAGCAGCCTCGGGACACAGGCCCGATTGAACACCGGGGAGCTGTTTTTT

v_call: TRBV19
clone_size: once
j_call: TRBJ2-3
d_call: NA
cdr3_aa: CASTLGDFGSGTQYF
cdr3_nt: TGTGCCAGTACCCTCGGGGACTTCGGGAGCGGTACGCAGTATTTT

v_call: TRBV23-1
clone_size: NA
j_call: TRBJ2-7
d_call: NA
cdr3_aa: CASSPAYGDEQYF
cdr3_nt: TGCGCCAGCAGTCCGGCATACGGAGACGAGCAGTACTTC

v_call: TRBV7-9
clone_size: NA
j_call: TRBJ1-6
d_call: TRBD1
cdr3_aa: CASSAGQASSYNSPLHF
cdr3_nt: TGTGCCAGCAGCGCCGGACAGGCGAGCTCCTATAATTCACCCCTCCACTTT

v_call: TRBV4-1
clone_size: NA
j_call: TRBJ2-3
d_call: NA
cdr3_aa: CASSRLAQTTDTQYF
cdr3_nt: TGCGCCAGCAGCCGGCTAGCTCAAACGACAGATACGCAGTATTTT

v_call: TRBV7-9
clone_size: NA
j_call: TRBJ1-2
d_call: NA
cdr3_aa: CASSLGTEIGYTF
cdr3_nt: TGTGCCAGCAGCTTAGGGACAGAGATTGGCTACACCTTC

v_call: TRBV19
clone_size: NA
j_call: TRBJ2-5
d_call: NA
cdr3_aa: CAARVRGMGETQYF
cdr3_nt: TGTGCCGCTAGAGTACGGGGTATGGGAGAGACCCAGTACTTC

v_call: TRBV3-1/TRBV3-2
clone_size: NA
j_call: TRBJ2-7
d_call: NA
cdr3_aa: CASSKRRGTYEQYF
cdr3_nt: TGTGCCAGCAGCAAACGGAGGGGCACCTACGAGCAGTACTTC

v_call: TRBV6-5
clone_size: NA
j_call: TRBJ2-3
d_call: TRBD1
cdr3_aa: CASSWTGGTDTQYF
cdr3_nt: TGTGCCAGCAGTTGGACAGGGGGCACAGATACGCAGTATTTT

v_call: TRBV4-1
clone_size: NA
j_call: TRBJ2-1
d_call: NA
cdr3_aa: CASSHQGEQFF
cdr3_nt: TGCGCCAGCAGCCATCAGGGTGAGCAGTTCTTC

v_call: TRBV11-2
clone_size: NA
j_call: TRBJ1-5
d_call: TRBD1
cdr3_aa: CASSSSRTGENNQPQHF
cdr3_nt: TGTGCCAGCAGCTCCTCCCGGACAGGCGAGAATAATCAGCCCCAGCATTTT

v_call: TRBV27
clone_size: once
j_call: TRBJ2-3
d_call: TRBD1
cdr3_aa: CASSSIGRGQTDTQYF
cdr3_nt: TGTGCCAGCAGTTCAATAGGCAGGGGGCAAACAGATACGCAGTATTTT

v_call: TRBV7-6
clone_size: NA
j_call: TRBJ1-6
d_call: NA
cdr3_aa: CASSLSPQDYSPLHF
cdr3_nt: TGTGCCAGCAGCTTAAGTCCACAGGATTATTCACCCCTCCACTTT

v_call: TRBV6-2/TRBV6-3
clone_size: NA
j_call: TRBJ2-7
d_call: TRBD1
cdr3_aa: CASSYDRRGQAYEQYF
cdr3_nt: TGTGCCAGCAGTTACGACCGGAGGGGACAGGCCTACGAGCAGTACTTC

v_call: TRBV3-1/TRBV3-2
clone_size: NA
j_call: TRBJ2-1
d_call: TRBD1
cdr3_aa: CASSRTDRGYNEQFF
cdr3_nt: TGTGCCAGCAGCCGTACGGACAGGGGATACAATGAGCAGTTCTTC

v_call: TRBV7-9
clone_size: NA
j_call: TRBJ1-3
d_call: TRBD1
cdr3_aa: CASSPGQAGNTIYF
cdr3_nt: TGTGCCAGCAGTCCCGGACAGGCTGGAAACACCATATATTTT

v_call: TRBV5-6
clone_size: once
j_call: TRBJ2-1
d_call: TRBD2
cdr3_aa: CASTSRWGEGNEQFF
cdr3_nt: TGTGCCAGCACCTCCCGTTGGGGGGAGGGCAATGAGCAGTTCTTC

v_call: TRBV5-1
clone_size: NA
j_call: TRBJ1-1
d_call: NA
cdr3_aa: CASSPGHAGTEAFF
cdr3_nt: TGCGCCAGCAGCCCCGGACATGCTGGAACTGAAGCTTTCTTT

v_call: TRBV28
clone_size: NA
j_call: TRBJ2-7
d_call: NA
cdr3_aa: CASSFRDIYEQYF
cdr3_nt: TGTGCCAGCAGTTTTCGGGACATCTACGAGCAGTACTTC

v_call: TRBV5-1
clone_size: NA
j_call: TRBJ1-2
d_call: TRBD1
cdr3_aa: CASSLGLGQGGGYTF
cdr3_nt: TGCGCCAGCAGCTTGGGCCTCGGACAGGGCGGTGGCTACACCTTC

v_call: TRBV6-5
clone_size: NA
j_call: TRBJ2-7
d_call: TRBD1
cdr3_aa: CASTAGTGGSGEQYF
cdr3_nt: TGTGCCAGCACTGCCGGGACAGGGGGATCTGGGGAGCAGTACTTC

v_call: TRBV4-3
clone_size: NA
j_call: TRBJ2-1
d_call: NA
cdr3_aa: CASSQDPGRSVQFF
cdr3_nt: TGCGCCAGCAGCCAAGACCCGGGTCGGAGTGTGCAGTTCTTC

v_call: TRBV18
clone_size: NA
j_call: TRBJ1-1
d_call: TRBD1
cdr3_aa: CATSTGTGTEAFF
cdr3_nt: TGTGCCACGTCGACCGGGACAGGCACTGAAGCTTTCTTT

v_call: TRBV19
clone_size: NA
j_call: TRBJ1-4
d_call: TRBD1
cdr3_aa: CASSRTGWDEKLFF
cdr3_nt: TGTGCCAGTAGCCGGACAGGGTGGGACGAAAAACTGTTTTTT

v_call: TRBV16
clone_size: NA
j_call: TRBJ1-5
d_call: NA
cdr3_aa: CASSQLGTYENQPQHF
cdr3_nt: TGTGCCAGCAGCCAATTAGGGACATATGAAAATCAGCCCCAGCATTTT

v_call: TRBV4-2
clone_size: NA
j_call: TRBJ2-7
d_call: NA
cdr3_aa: CASSQELARYEQYF
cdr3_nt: TGTGCCAGCAGCCAAGAGCTGGCGAGGTACGAGCAGTACTTC